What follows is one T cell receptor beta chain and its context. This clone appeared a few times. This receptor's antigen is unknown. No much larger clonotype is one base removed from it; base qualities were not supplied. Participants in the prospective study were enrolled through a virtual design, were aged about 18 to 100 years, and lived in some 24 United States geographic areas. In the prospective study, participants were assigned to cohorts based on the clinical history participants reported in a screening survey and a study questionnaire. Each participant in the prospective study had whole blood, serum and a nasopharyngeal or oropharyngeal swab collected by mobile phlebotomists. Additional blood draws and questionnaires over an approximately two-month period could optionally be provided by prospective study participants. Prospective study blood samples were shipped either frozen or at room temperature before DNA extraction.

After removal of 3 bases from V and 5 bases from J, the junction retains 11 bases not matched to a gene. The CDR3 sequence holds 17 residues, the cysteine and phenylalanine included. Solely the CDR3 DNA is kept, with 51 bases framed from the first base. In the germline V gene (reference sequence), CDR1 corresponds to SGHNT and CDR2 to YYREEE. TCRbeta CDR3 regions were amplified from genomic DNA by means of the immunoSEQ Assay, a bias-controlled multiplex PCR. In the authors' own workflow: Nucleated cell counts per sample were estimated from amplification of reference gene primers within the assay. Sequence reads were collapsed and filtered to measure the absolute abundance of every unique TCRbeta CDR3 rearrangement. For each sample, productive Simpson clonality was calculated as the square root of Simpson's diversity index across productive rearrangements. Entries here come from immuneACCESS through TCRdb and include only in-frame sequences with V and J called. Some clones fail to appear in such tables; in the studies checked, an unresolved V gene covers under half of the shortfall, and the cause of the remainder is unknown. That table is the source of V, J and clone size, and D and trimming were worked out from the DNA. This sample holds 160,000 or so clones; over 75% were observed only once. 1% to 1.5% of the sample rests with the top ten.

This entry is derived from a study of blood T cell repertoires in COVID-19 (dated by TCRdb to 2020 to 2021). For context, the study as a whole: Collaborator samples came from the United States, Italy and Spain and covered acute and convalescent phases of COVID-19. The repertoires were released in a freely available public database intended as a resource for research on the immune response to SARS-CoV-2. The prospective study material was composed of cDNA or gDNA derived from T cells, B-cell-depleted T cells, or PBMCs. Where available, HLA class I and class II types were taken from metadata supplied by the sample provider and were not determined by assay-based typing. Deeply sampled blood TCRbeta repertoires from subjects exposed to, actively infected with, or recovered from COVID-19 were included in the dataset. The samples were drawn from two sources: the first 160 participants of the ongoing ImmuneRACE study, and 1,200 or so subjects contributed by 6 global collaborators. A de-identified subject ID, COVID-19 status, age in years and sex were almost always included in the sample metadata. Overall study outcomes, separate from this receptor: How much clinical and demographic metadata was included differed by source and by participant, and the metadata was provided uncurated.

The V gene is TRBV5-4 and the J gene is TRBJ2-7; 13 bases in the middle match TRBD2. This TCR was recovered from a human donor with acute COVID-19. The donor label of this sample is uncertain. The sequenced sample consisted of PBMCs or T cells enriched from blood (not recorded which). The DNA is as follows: TGTGCCAGCAGCTCGAAGGGACTAGCGGGGTATGGTAACGAGCAGTACTTC. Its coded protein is CASSSKGLAGYGNEQYF.